The TCR beta chain described here comes from a study of shared clonotypes between healthy human individuals. Study in general: The cohort had two women and a few men, ages 18 to 49.

Spread over ten immunoSEQ deep assay plates, unsorted PBMC DNA underwent sequencing. As originally analysed: With immunoSEQ giving junction-only sequences and no quality scores, filtering differed. Generated by immunoSEQ multiplex PCR, the TCRdb table keeps only in-frame clones and is missing some. D and trimming come from the DNA, and the V and J calls and clone size come from that table. The table includes 400,000 to 550,000 clones, about 80% detected once. Study findings and constraints: An expected dependence of interdonor clonotype sharing on sequencing depth was noted.

On this clone: What it recognizes is unknown.

V was pared by 7 bases and J by 5 bases, with 5 bases between. Germline CDR1 MNHEY, CDR2 SVGAGI. The CDR3 spans 11 residues. Sequenced material: PBMCs. The chain links TRBV6-5 to TRBJ2-2; unclear D gene. This receptor was obtained from a woman in her 40s in good health. Some clones in this sample may be carry-over from other donors' samples. CDR3 coding DNA: TGTGCCAGCACCAATACCGGGGAGCTGTTTTTT. Translation: CASTNTGELFF.